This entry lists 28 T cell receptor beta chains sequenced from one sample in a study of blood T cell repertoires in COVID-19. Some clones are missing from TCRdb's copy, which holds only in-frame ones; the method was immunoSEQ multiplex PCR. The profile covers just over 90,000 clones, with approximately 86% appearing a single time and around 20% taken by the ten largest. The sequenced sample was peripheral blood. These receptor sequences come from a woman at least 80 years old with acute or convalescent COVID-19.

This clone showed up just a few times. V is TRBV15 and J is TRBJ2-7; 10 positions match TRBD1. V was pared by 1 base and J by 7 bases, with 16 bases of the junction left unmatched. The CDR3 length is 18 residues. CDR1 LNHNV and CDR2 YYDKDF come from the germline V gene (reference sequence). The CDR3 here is CATSRAPSWLADRGEQYF. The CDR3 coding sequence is TGTGCCACCAGCAGAGCCCCGTCTTGGTTAGCGGACAGGGGGGAGCAGTACTTC. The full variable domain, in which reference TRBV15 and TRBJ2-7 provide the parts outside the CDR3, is DAMVIQNPRYQVTQFGKPVTLSCSQTLNHNVMYWYQQKSSQAPKLLFHYYDKDFNNEADTPDNFQSRRPNTSFCFLDIRSPGLGDTAMYLCATSRAPSWLADRGEQYFGPGTRLTVT.

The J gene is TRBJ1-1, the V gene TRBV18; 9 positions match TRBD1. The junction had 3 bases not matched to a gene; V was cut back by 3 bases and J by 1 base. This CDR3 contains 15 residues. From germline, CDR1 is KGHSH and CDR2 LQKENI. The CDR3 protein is CASSPTGGTNTEAFF. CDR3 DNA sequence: TGTGCCAGCTCACCTACAGGGGGCACGAACACTGAAGCTTTCTTT.

The CDR3 DNA reads as TGTGCCAGCAGCCAAAAGTTAGACAGGTCCAGGCCGAGCTCCTACGAGCAGTACTTC. Its translation is CASSQKLDRSRPSSYEQYF. The V call is TRBV14, the J call TRBJ2-7, with D maybe TRBD1 (6 bases). V lost 2 bases and J 0 bases, leaving 23 bases between the germline ends. This CDR3 is 19 amino acids long. CDR1 and CDR2 from the germline V gene are SGHDN and FVKESK.

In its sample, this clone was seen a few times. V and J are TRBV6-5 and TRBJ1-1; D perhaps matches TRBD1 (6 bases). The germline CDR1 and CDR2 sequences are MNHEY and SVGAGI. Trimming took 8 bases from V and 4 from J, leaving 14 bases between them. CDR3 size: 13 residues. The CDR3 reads CASCDRWGTEAFF. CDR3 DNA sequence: TGTGCCAGCTGCGACAGGTGGGGCACTGAAGCTTTCTTT.

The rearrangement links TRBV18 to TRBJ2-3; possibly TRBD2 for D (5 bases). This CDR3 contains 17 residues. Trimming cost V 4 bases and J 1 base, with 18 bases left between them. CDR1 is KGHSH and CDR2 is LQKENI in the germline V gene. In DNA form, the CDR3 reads TGTGCCAGCTCACTGCTCGAGGGTAGCGATGGCACAGATACGCAGTATTTT. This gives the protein CASSLLEGSDGTDTQYF. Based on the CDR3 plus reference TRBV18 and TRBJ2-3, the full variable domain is NAGVMQNPRHLVRRRGQEARLRCSPMKGHSHVYWYRQLPEEGLKFMVYLQKENIIDESGMPKERFSAEFPKEGPSILRIQQVVRGDSAAYFCASSLLEGSDGTDTQYFGPGTRLTVL.

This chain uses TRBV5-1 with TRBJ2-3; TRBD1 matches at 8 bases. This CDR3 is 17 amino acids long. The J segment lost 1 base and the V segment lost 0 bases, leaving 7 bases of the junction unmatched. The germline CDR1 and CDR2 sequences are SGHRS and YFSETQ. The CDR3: CASSLAPTGARTDTQYF. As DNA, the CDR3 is TGCGCCAGCAGCTTGGCCCCGACAGGGGCCCGCACAGATACGCAGTATTTT.

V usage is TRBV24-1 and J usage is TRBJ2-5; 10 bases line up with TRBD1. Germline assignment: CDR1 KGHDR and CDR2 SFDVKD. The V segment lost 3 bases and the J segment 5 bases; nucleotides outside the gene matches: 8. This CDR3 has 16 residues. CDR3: CATSDPRDRGGETQYF. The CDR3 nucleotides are TGTGCCACCAGTGATCCTAGGGACAGGGGTGGGGAGACCCAGTACTTC.

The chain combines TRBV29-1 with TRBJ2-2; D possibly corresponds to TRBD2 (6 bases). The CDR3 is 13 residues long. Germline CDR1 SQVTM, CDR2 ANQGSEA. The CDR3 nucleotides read TGCAGTGTTTGGAGGGTGAACACCGGGGAGCTGTTTTTT. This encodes CSVWRVNTGELFF.

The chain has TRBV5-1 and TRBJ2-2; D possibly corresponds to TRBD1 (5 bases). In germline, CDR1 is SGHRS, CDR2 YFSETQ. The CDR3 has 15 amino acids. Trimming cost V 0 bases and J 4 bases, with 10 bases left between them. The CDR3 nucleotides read TGCGCCAGCAGCTTGGCGCGTAGGGGCACCGGGGAGCTGTTTTTT. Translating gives CASSLARRGTGELFF.

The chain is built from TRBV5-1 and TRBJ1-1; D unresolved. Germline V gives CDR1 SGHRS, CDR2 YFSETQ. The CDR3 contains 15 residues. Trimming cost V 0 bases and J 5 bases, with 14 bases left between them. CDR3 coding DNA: TGCGCCAGCAGCTTGGTCGGTATCCGAGAAACTGAAGCTTTCTTT. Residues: CASSLVGIRETEAFF.

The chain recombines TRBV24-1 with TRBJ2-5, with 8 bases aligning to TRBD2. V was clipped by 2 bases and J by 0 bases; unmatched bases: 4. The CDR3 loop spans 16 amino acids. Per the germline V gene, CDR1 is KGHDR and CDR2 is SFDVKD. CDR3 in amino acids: CATSDSIAGHQETQYF. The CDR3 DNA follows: TGTGCCACCAGTGATTCGATAGCGGGGCACCAAGAGACCCAGTACTTC.

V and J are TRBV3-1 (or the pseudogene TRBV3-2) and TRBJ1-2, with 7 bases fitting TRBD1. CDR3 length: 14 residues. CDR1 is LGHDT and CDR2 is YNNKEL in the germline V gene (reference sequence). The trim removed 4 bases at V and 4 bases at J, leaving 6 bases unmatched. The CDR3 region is CASSLPGTVYGYTF. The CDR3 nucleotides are TGTGCCAGCAGCCTCCCCGGGACAGTCTATGGCTACACCTTC.

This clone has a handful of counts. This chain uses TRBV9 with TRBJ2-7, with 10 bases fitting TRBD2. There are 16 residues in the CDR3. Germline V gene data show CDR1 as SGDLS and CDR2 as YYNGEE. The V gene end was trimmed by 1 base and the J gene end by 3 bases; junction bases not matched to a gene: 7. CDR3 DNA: TGTGCCAGCAGCGTATCGGAACTAGCGGGGCACTACGAGCAGTACTTC. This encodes CASSVSELAGHYEQYF.

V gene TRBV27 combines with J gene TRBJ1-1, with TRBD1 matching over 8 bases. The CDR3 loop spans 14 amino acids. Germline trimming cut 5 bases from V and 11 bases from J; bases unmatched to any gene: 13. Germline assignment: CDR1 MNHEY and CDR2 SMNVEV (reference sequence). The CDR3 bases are TGTGCCAGCAGTCCCTGGACAGGGAAGGGTACGGCTTTCTTT. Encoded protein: CASSPWTGKGTAFF.

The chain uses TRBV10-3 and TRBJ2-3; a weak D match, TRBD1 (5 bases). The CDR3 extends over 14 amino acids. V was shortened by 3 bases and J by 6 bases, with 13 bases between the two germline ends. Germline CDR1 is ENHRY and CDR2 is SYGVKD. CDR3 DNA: TGTGCCATCAGTGACTCTACAGGAACCGATACGCAGTATTTT. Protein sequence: CAISDSTGTDTQYF.

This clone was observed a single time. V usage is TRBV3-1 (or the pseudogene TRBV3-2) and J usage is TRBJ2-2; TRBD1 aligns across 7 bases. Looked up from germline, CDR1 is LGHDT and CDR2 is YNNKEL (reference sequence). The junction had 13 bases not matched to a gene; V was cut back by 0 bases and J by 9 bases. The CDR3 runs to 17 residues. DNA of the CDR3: TGTGCCAGCAGCCAAGATCAGAAAAGGGGGCCCCGCCGGGAGCTGTTTTTT. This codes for CASSQDQKRGPRRELFF.

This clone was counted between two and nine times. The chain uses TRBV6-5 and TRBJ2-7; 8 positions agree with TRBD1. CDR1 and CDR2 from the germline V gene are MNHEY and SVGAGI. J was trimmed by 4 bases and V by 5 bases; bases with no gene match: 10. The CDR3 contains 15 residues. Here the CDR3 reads CASSRPSGGGYEQYF. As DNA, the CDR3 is TGTGCCAGCAGTCGCCCTTCAGGGGGCGGGTACGAGCAGTACTTC.

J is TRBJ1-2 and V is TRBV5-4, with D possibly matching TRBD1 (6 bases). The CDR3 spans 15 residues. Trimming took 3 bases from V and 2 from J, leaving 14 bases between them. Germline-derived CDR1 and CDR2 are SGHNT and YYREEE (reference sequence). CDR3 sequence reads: CASSSNTGYNYGYTF. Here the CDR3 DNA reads TGTGCCAGCAGCTCAAATACAGGGTACAACTATGGCTACACCTTC.

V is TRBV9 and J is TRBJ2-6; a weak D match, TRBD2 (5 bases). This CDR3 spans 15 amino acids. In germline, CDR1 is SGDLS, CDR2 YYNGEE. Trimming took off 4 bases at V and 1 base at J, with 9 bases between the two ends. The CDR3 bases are TGTGCCAGCAGCCATGACTATTCTGGGGCCAACGTCCTGACTTTC. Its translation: CASSHDYSGANVLTF.

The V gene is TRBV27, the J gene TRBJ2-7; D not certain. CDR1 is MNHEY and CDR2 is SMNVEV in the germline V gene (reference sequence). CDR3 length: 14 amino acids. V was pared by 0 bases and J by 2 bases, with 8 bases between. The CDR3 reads CASSLSTPTYEQYF. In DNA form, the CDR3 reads TGTGCCAGCAGTTTATCGACACCAACCTACGAGCAGTACTTC.

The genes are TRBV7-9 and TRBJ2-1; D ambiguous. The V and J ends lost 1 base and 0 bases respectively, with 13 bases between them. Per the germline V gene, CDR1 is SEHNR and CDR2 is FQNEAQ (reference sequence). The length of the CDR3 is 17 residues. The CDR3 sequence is CASSLVPFLASYNEQFF. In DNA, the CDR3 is TGTGCCAGCAGCTTAGTTCCTTTCTTGGCCTCCTACAATGAGCAGTTCTTC.

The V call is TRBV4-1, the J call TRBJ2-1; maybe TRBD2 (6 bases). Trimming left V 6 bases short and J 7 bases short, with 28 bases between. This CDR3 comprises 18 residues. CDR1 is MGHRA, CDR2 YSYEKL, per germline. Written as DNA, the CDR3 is TGCGCCAGCAGTCTTATCGTGGCCGGAGGAAGCGGGCAGAATGAGCAGTTCTTC. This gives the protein CASSLIVAGGSGQNEQFF.

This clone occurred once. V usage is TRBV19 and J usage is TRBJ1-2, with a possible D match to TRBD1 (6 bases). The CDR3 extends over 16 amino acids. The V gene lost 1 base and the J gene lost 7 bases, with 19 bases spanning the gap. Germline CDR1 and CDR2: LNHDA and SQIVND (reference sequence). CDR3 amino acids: CASSIGLLRGGSGYTF. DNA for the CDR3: TGTGCCAGTAGTATAGGCCTCCTAAGGGGGGGCTCTGGCTACACCTTC.

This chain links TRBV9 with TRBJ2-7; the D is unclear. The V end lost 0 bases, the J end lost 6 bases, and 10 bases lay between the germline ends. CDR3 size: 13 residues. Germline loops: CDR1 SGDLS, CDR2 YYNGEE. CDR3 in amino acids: CASSVDVVGEQYF. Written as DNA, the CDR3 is TGTGCCAGCAGCGTAGATGTTGTCGGCGAGCAGTACTTC. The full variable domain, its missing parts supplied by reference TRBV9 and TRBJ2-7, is DSGVTQTPKHLITATGQRVTLRCSPRSGDLSVYWYQQSLDQGLQFLIQYYNGEERAKGNILERFSAQQFPDLHSELNLSSLELGDSALYFCASSVDVVGEQYFGPGTRLTVT.

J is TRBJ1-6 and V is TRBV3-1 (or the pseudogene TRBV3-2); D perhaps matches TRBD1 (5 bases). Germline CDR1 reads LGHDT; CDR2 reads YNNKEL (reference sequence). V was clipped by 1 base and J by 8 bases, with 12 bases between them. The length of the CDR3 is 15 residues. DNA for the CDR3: TGTGCCAGCAGCCAAGGCGGGGGGAAGGATTCACCCCTCCACTTT. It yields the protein CASSQGGGKDSPLHF.

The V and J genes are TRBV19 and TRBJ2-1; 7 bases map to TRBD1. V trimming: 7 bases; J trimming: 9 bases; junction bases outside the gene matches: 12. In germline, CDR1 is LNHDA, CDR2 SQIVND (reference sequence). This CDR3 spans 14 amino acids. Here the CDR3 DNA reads TGTGCCAGTAACAGGGGTTTTCTTACGGGTGAGCAGTTCTTC. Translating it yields CASNRGFLTGEQFF.

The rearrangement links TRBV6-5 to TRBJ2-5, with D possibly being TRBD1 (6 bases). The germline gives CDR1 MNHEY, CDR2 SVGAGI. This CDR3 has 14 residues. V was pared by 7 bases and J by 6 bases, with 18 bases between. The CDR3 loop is CASTIKVQGQTQYF. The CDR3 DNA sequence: TGTGCCAGCACAATAAAGGTTCAGGGGCAGACCCAGTACTTC.

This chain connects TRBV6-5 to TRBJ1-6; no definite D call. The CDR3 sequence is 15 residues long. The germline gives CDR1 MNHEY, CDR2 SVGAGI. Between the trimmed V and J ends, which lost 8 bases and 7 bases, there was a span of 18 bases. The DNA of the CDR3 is TGTGCCAGCGGGCCTCAGGAAGCGGGGAATTCACCCCTCCACTTT. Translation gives CASGPQEAGNSPLHF.